Given below is one T cell receptor (beta chain) in context. Its target is not known. This CDR3 comprises 13 residues. Deletions cut 6 bases from V and 4 bases from J, with 12 bases between. This specimen comes from a study of early T cells in non-severe SARS-CoV-2 infection. Study-level information: Chains stayed unpaired after sequencing of bulk RNA from unsorted whole blood.

Broader study findings: VDJdb matching, biased toward anti-spike CD8 responses, missed private and CD4 specificities.

TCRdb re-called the 5' RACE reads through MiXCR, storing one row per CDR3 protein. The sample lists about 80,000 distinct CDR3 sequences, 9.5% to 13% occurring once. Material: whole blood. The sequence was collected from an adult who was a healthcare worker with PCR-confirmed SARS-CoV-2 infection or an uninfected control (not recorded which). The chain links TRBV12-3 or TRBV12-4 to TRBJ1-2, with D perhaps matching TRBD1 (6 bases). CDR3 residues: CASRAGTRYGYTF. The CDR3 DNA reads TGTGCCAGCAGGGCCGGGACACGCTATGGCTACACCTTC.